This T cell receptor (beta chain) was documented in a study of CD8 T cells in Susac syndrome (dated by TCRdb to between 2019 and 2020). The study in broad terms: Repertoire sequencing was used to test whether CD8+ T cell activation and differentiation in Susac syndrome was antigen driven. Clonality of the CD8+ T cell repertoire was compared between eleven to twelve healthy donors, about 14 Susac syndrome patients and under 16 multiple sclerosis patients.

About this clonotype itself: The antigen this receptor binds is unknown. Nothing much larger sits one base from this clone, and base qualities are not available.

RNA was extracted using the RNeasy kit, and roughly 0.5 to 1 ug of the RNA was reverse transcribed with random hexamers. The immunoSEQ multiplex PCR assay, which covers 54 Vbeta and 13 Jbeta segments, was used to amplify TCR beta CDR3 regions. Bias from PCR amplification was corrected by using a synthetic template baseline for primer optimization and for computational correction. Per the source publication's procedure: Reads were annotated to V, D and J genes according to IMGT and were analyzed with immunoSEQ Analyzer, with only productive sequences retained. Clonality was calculated as one minus the Shannon entropy normalized by log2 of the number of productive unique sequences. For each patient and control, public and private clones were evaluated within the 100 most prevalent clones. Clones were defined as Susac-specific when absent from the healthy and MS cohorts, from 1052 published viral clones and from other ImmuneACCESS disease sequences. TCRdb itself trimmed the public reads at Q25 with fastp, ran MiXCR and retained productive beta chains. Every distinct CDR3 protein forms one entry, paired with its most common genes and DNA. The V and J calls here are based on TCRdb, not the publication. For this sample there are about 80,000 distinct CDR3 sequences; about 93% appear just once. The ten largest make up around 0.25% of the sample.

V was cut back by 5 bases and J by 5 bases, leaving a gap of 10 bases between them. CDR1 and CDR2 are drawn from the germline V gene (reference sequence): MNHEY, SMNVEV. Reading from cysteine to phenylalanine, the CDR3 counts 13 amino acids. The kept DNA is CDR3 alone, 39 bases in frame from the first base. The full study reports these points: The number of individuals in the TCR sequencing and HLA analysis was recognized as being relatively small.

Peripheral blood CD8+ and CD4+ T cells from healthy donors, Susac syndrome patients and multiple sclerosis patients were profiled using high-throughput TCR beta sequencing. Healthy donors were age- and sex-matched controls. Bulk CD8+ and CD4+ T cells were purified by magnetic negative isolation, whereas CD8+ TEMRA cells were enriched by FACS. Blood was collected in EDTA tubes and processed within 24 hours, with PBMCs isolated through density gradient centrifugation. PBMCs intended for TCR sequencing were cryopreserved in liquid nitrogen and thawed later in a water bath at 37 degrees C. The sorted or isolated CD4+, CD8+ and CD8+ TEMRA cells had a purity of 90% or higher.

What was sequenced was CD8+ T cells from PBMCs. The clonotype was recovered from a human donor in good health. The chain is encoded by TRBV27 joined to TRBJ1-5, with the D gene call left open. The CDR3 loop reads CASSLTTYQPQHF. The DNA reads as follows: TGTGCCAGCAGTCTCACCACCTATCAGCCCCAGCATTTT.